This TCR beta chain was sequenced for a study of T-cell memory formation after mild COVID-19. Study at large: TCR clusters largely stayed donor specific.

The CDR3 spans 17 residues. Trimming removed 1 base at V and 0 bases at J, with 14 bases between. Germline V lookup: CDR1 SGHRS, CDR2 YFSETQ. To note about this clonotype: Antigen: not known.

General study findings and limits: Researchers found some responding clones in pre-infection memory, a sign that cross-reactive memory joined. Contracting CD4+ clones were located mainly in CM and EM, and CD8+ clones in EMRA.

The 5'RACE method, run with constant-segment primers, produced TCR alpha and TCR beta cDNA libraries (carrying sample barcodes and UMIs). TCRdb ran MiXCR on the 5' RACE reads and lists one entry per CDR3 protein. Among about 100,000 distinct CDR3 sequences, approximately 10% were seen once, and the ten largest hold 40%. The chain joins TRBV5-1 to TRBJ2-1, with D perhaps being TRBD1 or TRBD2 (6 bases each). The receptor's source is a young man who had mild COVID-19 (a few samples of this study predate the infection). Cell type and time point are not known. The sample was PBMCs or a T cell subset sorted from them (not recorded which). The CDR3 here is CASSLTWGASSYNEQFF. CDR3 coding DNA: TGCGCCAGCAGCTTGACGTGGGGGGCTAGCTCCTACAATGAGCAGTTCTTC.